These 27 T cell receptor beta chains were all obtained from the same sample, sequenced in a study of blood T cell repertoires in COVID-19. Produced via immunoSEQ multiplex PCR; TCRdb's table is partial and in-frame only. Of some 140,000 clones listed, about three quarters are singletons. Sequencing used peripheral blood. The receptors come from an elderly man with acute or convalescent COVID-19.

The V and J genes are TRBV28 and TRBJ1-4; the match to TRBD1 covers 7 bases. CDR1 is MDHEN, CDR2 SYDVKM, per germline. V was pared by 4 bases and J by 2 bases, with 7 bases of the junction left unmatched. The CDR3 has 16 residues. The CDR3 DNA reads TGTGCCAGCAGTTCACGGGACAGTGTGACTAATGAAAAACTGTTTTTT. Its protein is CASSSRDSVTNEKLFF.

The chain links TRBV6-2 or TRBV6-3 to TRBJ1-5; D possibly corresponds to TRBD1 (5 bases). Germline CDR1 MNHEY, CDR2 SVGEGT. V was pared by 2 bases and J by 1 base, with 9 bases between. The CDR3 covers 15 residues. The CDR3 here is CASSYQQESNQPQHF. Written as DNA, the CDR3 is TGTGCCAGCAGTTACCAACAGGAGAGCAATCAGCCCCAGCATTTT.

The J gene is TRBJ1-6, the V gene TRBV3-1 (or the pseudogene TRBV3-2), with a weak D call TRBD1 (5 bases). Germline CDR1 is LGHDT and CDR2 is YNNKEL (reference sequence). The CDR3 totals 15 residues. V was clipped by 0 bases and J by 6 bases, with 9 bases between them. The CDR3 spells CASSQEGVTNSPLHF. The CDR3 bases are TGTGCCAGCAGCCAAGAAGGGGTTACTAATTCACCCCTCCACTTT.

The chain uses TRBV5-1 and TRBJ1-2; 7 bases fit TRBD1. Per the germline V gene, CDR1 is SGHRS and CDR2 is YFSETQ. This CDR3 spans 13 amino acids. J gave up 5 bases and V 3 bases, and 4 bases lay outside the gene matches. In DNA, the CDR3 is TGCGCCAGCAGCTGGGGGACAGAGTATGGCTACACCTTC. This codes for CASSWGTEYGYTF. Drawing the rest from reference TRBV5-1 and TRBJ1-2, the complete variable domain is KAGVTQTPRYLIKTRGQQVTLSCSPISGHRSVSWYQQTPGQGLQFLFEYFSETQRNKGNFPGRFSGRQFSNSRSEMNVSTLELGDSALYLCASSWGTEYGYTFGSGTRLTVV.

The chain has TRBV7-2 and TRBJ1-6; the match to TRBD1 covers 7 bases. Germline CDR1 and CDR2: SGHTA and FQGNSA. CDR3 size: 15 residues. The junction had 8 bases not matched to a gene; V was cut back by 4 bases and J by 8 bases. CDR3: CASSSYRGSDSPLHF. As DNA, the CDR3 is TGTGCCAGCAGCTCGTACAGGGGATCGGATTCACCCCTCCACTTT.

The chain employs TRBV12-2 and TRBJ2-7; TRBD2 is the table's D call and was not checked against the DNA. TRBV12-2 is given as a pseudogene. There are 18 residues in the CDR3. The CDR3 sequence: CASRGRASGGTIPYEQYF. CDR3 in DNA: TGTGCAAGTCGCGGTAGGGCTAGCGGGGGAACGATCCCCTACGAGCAGTACTTC.

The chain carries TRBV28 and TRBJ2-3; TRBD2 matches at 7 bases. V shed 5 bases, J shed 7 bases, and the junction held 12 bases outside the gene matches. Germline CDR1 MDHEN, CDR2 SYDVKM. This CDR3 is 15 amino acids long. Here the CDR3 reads CASSIQKRGSYTQYF. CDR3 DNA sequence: TGTGCCAGCAGTATACAGAAGCGGGGAAGTTATACGCAGTATTTT.

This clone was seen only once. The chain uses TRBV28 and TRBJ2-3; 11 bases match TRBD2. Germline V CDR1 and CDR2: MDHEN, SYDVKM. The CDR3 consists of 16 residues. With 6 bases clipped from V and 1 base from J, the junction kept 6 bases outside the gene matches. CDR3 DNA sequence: TGTGCCAGCAGCAATAGCGGGGGGGCCGGCACAGATACGCAGTATTTT. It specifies CASSNSGGAGTDTQYF.

CDR3 loop: CASSLRTSGGDTQYF. The CDR3 nucleotides read TGTGCCAGCAGCCTACGGACTAGCGGGGGGGATACGCAGTATTTT. This chain uses TRBV5-4 with TRBJ2-3; TRBD2 matches at 14 bases. The CDR3 extends over 15 amino acids. Losses at the gene ends were 4 bases for V and 6 bases for J; bases not matched to a gene: 4. Germline lookup yields CDR1 SGHNT and CDR2 YYREEE (reference sequence).

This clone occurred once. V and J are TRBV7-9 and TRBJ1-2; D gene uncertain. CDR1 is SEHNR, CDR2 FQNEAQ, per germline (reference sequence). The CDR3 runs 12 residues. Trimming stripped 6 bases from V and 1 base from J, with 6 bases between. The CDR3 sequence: CASRSLNYGYTF. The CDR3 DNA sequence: TGTGCCAGCAGGAGTCTTAACTATGGCTACACCTTC.

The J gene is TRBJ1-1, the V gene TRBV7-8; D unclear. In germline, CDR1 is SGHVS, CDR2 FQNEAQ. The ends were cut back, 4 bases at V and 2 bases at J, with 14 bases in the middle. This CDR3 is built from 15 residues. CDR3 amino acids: CASSSRRVENTEAFF. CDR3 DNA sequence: TGTGCCAGCAGCTCCAGGAGGGTAGAAAACACTGAAGCTTTCTTT.

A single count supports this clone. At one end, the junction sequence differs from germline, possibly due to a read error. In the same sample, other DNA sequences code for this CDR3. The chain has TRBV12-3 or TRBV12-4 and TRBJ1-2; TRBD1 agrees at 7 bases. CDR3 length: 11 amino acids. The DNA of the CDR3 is TGTGCCAGCAGTTTAGGGGGACAGCTAGACTTC. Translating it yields CASSLGGQLDF.

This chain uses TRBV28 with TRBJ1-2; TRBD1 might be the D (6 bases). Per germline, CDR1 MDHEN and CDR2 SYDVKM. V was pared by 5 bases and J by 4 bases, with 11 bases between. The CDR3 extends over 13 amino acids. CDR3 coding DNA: TGTGCCAGCAGTGCCGGACAGCTCTATGGCTACACCTTC. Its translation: CASSAGQLYGYTF.

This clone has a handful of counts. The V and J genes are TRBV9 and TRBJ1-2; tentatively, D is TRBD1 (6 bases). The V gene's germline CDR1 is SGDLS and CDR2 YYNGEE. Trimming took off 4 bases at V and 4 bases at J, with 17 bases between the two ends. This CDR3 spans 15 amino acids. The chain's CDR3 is CASSRGGVSGYGYTF. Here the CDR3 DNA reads TGTGCCAGCAGCCGAGGGGGGGTATCTGGCTATGGCTACACCTTC.

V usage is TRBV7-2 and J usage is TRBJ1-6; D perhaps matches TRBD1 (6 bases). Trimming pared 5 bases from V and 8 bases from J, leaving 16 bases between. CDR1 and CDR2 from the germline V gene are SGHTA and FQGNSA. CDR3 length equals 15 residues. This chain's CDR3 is CASSRDGAGDSPLHF. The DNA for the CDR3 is TGTGCCAGCAGCCGGGACGGGGCAGGGGATTCACCCCTCCACTTT.

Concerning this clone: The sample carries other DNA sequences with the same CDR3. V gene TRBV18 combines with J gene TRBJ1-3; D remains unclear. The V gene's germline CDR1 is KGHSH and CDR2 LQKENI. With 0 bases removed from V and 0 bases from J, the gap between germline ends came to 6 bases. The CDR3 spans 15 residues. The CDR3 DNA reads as TGTGCCAGCTCACCACCGGTCAGCTCTGGAAACACCATATATTTT. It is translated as CASSPPVSSGNTIYF.

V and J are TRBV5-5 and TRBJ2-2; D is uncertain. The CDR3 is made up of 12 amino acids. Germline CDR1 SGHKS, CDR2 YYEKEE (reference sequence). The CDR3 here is CASKQNTGELFF. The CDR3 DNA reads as TGTGCTTCAAAACAGAACACCGGGGAGCTGTTTTTT.

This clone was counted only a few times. The CDR3 nucleotides read TGTGCCAGTAGGGACAGGCCGAGCTCTGGAAACACCATATATTTT. Translating it yields CASRDRPSSGNTIYF. The chain combines TRBV19 with TRBJ1-3, with 7 nucleotides matching TRBD1. The CDR3 consists of 15 residues. CDR1 and CDR2 from the germline V gene are LNHDA and SQIVND (reference sequence). Trimming at V came to 6 bases and at J to 0 bases, leaving 5 bases not matched to a gene.

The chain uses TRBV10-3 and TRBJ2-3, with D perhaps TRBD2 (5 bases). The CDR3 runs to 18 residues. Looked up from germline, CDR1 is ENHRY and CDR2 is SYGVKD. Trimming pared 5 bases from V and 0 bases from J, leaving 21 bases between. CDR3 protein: CAISSLASYDPSTDTQYF. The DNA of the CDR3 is TGTGCCATCAGTTCCCTAGCCTCCTACGACCCTAGCACAGATACGCAGTATTTT.

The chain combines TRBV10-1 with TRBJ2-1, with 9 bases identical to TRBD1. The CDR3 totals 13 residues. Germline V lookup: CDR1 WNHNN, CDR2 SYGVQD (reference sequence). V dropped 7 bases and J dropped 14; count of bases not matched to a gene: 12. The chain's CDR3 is CASTRRDRGRKFF. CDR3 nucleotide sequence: TGCGCCAGCACCAGGAGAGACAGGGGGAGGAAGTTCTTC.

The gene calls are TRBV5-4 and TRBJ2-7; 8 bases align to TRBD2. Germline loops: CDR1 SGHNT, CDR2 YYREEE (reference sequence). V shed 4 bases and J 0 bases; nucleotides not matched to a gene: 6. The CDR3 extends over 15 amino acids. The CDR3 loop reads CASSRSGGISYEQYF. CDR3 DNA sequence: TGTGCCAGCAGCCGAAGCGGGGGAATCTCCTACGAGCAGTACTTC.

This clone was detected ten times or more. This CDR3 reads CSASGDFPTDTQYF. Here the CDR3 DNA reads TGCAGTGCTAGTGGAGACTTTCCCACAGATACGCAGTATTTT. V is TRBV20-1 and J is TRBJ2-3; D remains ambiguous. With 3 bases removed from V and 2 bases from J, the gap between germline ends came to 12 bases. Germline-derived CDR1 and CDR2 are DFQATT and SNEGSKA (reference sequence). CDR3 length equals 14 residues.

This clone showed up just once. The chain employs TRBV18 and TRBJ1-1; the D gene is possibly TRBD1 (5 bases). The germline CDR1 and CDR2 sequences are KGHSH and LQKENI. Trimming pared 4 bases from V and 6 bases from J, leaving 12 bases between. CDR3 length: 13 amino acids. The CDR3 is CASSRDSTAEAFF. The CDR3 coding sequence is TGTGCCAGCTCACGGGACTCGACGGCTGAAGCTTTCTTT.

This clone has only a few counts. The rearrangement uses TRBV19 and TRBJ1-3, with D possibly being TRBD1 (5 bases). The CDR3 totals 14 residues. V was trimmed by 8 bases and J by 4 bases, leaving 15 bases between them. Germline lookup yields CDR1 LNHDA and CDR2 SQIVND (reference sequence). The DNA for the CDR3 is TGTGCCAGTCAAGAAGGGGCATCAGGAAACACCATATATTTT. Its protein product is CASQEGASGNTIYF.

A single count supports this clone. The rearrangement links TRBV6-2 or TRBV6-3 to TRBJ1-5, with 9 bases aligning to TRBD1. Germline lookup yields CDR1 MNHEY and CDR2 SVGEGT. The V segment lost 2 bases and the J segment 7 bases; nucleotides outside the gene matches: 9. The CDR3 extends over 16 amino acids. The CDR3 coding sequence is TGTGCCAGCAGTTACACGACAGGGGGGGGAAACCAGCCCCAGCATTTT. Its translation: CASSYTTGGGNQPQHF.

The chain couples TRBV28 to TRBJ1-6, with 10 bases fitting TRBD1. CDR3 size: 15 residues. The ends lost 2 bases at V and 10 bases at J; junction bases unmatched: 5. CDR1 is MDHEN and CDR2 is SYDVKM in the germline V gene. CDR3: CASSLGGTGVSPLHF. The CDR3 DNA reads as TGTGCCAGCAGTTTAGGAGGGACAGGGGTCTCACCCCTCCACTTT.

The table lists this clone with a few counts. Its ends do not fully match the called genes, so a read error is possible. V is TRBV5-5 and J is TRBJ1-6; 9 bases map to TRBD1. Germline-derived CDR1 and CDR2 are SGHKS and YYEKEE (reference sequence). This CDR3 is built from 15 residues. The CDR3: CASRLGGQGNSPLHF. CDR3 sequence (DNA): TGTGCCAGCAGATTGGGGGGACAGGGTAATTCACCCCTCCACTTT. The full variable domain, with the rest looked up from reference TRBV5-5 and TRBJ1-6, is DAGVTQSPTHLIKTRGQQVTLRCSPISGHKSVSWYQQVLGQGPQFIFQYYEKEERGRGNFPDRFSARQFPNYSSELNVNALLLGDSALYLCASRLGGQGNSPLHFGNGTRLTVT.